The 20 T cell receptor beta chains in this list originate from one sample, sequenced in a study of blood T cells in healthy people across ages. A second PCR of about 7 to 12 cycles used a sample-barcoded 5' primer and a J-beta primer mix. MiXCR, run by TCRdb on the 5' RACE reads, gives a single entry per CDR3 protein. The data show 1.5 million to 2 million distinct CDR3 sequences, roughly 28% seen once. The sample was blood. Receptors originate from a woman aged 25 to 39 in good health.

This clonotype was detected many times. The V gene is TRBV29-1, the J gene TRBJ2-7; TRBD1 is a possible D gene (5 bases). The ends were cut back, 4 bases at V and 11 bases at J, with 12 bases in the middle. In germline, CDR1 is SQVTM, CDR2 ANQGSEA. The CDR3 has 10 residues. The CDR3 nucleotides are TGCAGCGTTGTGGAGTTAGGGGAGTACTTC. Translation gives CSVVELGEYF.

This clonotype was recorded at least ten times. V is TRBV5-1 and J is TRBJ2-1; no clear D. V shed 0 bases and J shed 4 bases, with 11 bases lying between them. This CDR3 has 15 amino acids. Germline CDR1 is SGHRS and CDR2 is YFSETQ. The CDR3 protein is CASSLAVGQYNEQFF. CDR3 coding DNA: TGCGCCAGCAGCTTGGCCGTAGGTCAGTACAATGAGCAGTTCTTC.

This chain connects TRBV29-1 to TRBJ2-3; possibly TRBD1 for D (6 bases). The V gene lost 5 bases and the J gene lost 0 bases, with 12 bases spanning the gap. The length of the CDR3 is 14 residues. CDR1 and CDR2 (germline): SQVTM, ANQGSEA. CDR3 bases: TGCAGCGTTAAGAGGCAGGGGAGCACAGATACGCAGTATTTT. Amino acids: CSVKRQGSTDTQYF.

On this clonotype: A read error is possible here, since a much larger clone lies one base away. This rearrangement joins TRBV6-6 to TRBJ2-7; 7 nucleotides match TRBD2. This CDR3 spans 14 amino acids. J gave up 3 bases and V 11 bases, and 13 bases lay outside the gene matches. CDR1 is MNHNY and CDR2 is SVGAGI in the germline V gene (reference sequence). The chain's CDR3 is CARGGRDWDYEQYF. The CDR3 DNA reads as TGTGCCCGCGGTGGGAGGGACTGGGACTACGAGCAGTACTTC.

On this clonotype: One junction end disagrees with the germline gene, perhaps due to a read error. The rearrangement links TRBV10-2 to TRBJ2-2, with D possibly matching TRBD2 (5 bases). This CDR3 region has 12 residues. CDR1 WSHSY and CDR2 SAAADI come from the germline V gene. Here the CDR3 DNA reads TGCGCCAGCAGTTCATACACCGGGGAGCGGTTTTTT. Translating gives CASSSYTGERFF.

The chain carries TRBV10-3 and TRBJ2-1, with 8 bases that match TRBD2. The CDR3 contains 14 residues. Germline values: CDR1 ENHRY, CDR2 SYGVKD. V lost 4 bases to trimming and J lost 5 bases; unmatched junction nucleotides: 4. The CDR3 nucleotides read TGTGCCATCAGTGTTAGCGGGGCCAACAATGAGCAGTTCTTC. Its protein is CAISVSGANNEQFF.

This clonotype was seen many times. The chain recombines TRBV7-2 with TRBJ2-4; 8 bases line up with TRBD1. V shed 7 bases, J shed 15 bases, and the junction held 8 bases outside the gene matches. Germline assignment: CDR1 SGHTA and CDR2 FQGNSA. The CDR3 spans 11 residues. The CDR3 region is CASIRDRTPYF. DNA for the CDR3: TGTGCCAGCATCCGGGACAGGACCCCGTACTTC.

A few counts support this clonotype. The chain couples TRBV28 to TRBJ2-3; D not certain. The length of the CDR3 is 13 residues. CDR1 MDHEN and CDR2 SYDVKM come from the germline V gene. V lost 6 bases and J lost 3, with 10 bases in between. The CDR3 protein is CASRADLTDTQYF. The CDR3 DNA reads TGTGCCAGCAGGGCAGACTTGACAGATACGCAGTATTTT.

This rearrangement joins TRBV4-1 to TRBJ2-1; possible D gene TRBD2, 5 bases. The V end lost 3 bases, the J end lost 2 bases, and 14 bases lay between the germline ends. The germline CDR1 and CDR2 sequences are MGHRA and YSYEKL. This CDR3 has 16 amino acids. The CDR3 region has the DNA TGCGCCAGCAGCCAGAGGGCCAAGAACCCCTACAATGAGCAGTTCTTC. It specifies CASSQRAKNPYNEQFF.

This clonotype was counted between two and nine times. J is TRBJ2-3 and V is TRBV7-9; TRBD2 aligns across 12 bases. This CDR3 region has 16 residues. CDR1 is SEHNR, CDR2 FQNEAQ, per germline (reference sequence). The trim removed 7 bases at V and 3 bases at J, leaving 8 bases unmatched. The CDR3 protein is CASIKTSGGTTDTQYF. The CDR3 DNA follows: TGTGCCAGCATCAAAACTAGCGGGGGGACGACAGATACGCAGTATTTT.

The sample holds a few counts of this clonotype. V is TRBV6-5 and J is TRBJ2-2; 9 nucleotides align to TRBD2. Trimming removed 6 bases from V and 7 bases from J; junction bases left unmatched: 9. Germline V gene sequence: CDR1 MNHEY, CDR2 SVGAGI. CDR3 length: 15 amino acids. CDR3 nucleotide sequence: TGTGCCAGCAGCCGCCGCGGGAGGGCGGACGGGGAGCTGTTTTTT. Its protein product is CASSRRGRADGELFF.

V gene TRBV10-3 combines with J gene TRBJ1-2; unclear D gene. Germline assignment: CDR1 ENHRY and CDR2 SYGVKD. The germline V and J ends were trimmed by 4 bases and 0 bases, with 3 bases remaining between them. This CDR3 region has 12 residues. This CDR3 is CAISAANYGYTF. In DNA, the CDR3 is TGTGCCATCAGTGCAGCTAACTATGGCTACACCTTC.

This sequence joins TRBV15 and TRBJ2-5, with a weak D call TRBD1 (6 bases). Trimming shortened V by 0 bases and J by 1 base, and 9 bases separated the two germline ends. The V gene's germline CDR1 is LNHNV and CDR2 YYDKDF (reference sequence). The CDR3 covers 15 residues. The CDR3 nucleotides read TGTGCCACCAGCAGAGAGGCAGGGGTCCAAGAGACCCAGTACTTC. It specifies CATSREAGVQETQYF.

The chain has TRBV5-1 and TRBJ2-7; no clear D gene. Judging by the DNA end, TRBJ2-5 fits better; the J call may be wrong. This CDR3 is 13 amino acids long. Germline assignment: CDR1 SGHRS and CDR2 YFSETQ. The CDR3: CASSPASSGTQYF. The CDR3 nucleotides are TGCGCCAGCAGCCCGGCCTCTTCGGGGACCCAGTACTTC.

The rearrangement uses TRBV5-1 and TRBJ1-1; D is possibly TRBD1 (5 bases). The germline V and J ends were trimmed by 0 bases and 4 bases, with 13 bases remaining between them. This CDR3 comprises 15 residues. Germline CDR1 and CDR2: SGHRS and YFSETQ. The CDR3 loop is CASSLVAGTGTEAFF. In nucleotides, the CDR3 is TGCGCCAGCAGCTTGGTGGCCGGGACGGGCACTGAAGCTTTCTTT. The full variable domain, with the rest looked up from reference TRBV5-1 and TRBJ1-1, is KAGVTQTPRYLIKTRGQQVTLSCSPISGHRSVSWYQQTPGQGLQFLFEYFSETQRNKGNFPGRFSGRQFSNSRSEMNVSTLELGDSALYLCASSLVAGTGTEAFFGQGTRLTVV.

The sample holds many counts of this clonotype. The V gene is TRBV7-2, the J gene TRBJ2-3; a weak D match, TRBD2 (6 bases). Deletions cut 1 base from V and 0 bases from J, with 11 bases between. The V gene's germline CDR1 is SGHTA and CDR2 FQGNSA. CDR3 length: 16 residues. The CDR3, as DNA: TGTGCCAGCAGCTTAGGATCTAGCGTAAGCACAGATACGCAGTATTTT. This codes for CASSLGSSVSTDTQYF.

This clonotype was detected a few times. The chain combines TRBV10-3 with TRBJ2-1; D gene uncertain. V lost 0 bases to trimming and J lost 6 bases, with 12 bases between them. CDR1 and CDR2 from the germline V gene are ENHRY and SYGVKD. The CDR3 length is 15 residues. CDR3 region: CAISESSSGGNEQFF. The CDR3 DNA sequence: TGTGCCATCAGTGAGTCGAGTTCCGGCGGCAATGAGCAGTTCTTC.

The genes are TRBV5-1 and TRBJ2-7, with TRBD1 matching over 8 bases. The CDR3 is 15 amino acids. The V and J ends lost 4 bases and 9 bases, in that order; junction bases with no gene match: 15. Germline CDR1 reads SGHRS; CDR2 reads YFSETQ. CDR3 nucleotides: TGCGCCAGCAGCCCCGAAGCAGGGGGCCCCCACGGGCAGTACTTC. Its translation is CASSPEAGGPHGQYF.

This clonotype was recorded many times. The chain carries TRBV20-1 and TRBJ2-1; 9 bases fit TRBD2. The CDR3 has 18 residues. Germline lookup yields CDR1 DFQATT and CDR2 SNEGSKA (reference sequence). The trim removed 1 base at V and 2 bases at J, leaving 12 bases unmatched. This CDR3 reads CSARAQGRLAGTYNEQFF. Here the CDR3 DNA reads TGCAGTGCTAGAGCCCAGGGTCGGCTAGCGGGGACCTACAATGAGCAGTTCTTC.

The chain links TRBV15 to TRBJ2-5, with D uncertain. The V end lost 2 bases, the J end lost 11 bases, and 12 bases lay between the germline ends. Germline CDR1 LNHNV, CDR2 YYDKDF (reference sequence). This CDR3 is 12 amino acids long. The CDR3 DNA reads TGTGCCACCAGCAGAAGAGAAGATGAGCAGTACTTC. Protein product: CATSRREDEQYF.